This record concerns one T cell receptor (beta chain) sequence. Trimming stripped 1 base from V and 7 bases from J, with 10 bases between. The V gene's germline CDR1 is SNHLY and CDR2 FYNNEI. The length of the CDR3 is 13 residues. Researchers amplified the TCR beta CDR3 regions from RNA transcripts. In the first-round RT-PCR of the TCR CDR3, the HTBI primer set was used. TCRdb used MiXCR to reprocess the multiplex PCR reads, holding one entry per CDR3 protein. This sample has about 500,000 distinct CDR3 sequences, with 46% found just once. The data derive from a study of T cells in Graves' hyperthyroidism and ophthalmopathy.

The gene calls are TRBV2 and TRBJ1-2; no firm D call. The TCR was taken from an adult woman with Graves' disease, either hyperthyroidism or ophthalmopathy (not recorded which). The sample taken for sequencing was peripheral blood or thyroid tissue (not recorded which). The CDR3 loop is CASSEEEGSGYTF. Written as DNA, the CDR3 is TGTGCCAGCAGTGAAGAGGAGGGCAGTGGCTACACCTTC. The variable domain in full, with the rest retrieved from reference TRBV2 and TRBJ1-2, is EPEVTQTPSHQVTQMGQEVILRCVPISNHLYFYWYRQILGQKVEFLVSFYNNEISEKSEIFDDQFSVERPDGSNFTLKIRSTKLEDSAMYFCASSEEEGSGYTFGSGTRLTVV.